Below are 5 T cell receptor beta chains sequenced from a single sample in a study of spatial heterogeneity in lung cancer. Study findings and constraints: Intratumoral expanded alpha and beta TCR counts were found to track tumor mutation counts.

These receptors have no identified antigens. One entry per CDR3 protein results from TCRdb running MiXCR on the 5' RACE reads. This sample yields 1,500 to 2,000 distinct CDR3 sequences, of which 8% to 9% are seen a single time; around a tenth belongs to the top ten. Stated time point: sample taken at primary tumor resection. The specimen comprised lung tumor tissue, sampled at surgery. These receptors originate from a female donor with early-stage non-small cell lung cancer.

This clonotype is large (0.1 to 1%) within its sample. CDR3 coding DNA: TGTGCCAGCAGCTTATTGGGACAGGCTCGAGAGACCCAGTACTTC. Translation: CASSLLGQARETQYF. The J gene is TRBJ2-5, the V gene TRBV7-2; the match to TRBD1 covers 8 bases. The V segment lost 2 bases and the J segment 4 bases; nucleotides outside the gene matches: 6. CDR3 length: 15 amino acids. Germline V gene data show CDR1 as SGHTA and CDR2 as FQGNSA.

By its share, this clonotype is medium-sized (0.01 to 0.1%). V usage is TRBV7-9 and J usage is TRBJ2-7; TRBD1 matches 7 bases. V shed 4 bases, J shed 6 bases, and the junction held 12 bases outside the gene matches. CDR3 length equals 15 residues. Germline CDR1 and CDR2: SEHNR and FQNEAQ (reference sequence). For the CDR3, the DNA is TGTGCCAGCAGCTCCCGCAATACAGGGGCCCTCGAGCAGTACTTC. Translated: CASSSRNTGALEQYF. Full variable domain (remainder filled in from reference TRBV7-9 and TRBJ2-7): DTGVSQNPRHKITKRGQNVTFRCDPISEHNRLYWYRQTLGQGPEFLTYFQNEAQLEKSRLLSDRFSAERPKGSFSTLEIQRTEQGDSAMYLCASSSRNTGALEQYFGPGTRLTVT.

This clonotype is medium-sized by share. The chain combines TRBV6-6 with TRBJ2-1; 9 bases line up with TRBD1. This CDR3 is 13 amino acids long. Germline CDR1 is MNHNY and CDR2 is SVGAGI (reference sequence). With V trimmed by 5 bases and J by 10 bases, 6 bases remained unmatched. The CDR3 DNA is TGTGCCAGCAGTAAAGCGACAGGGGGGGAGCAGTTCTTC. Amino acids: CASSKATGGEQFF.

This clonotype is termed medium-sized (0.01 to 0.1%). V gene TRBV7-2 combines with J gene TRBJ2-3; 7 nucleotides line up with TRBD1. The CDR3 runs to 14 residues. V lost 7 bases, J lost 0 bases, and 4 bases stayed unmatched. Germline-derived CDR1 and CDR2 are SGHTA and FQGNSA. The CDR3 bases are TGTGCCAGCAAGACCAGGGGGAGCACAGATACGCAGTATTTT. Residues: CASKTRGSTDTQYF.

In this sample, this clonotype is medium-sized. The chain joins TRBV15 to TRBJ2-5, with unresolved D. From germline, CDR1 is LNHNV and CDR2 YYDKDF (reference sequence). This CDR3 comprises 13 residues. The V end lost 1 base, the J end lost 3 bases, and 6 bases lay between the germline ends. CDR3 amino acids: CATSRVGKETQYF. CDR3 coding DNA: TGTGCCACCAGCAGAGTCGGAAAAGAGACCCAGTACTTC.